This TCR beta chain was documented in a study of cytomegalovirus exposure and HLA in healthy donors. Study results and caveats: With high specificity and sensitivity, the classifier reportedly diagnosed cytomegalovirus status. In a later analysis, V- and J-gene trimming of beta chains associated with a DCLRE1C missense variant, replicated independently.

V was cut by 5 bases and J by 3 bases, with 11 bases left in between. The CDR3 loop spans 13 amino acids. Germline V gene lookup returns CDR1 MNHEY and CDR2 SVGAGI. With respect to this clone: Its antigen remains unidentified.

With 60 Vbeta and 13 Jbeta primers, the PCR was carried out. The repertoire was sequenced with immunoSEQ multiplex PCR; TCRdb's copy has only in-frame clones and lacks some. The repertoire holds 140,000 to 150,000 clones, 60% to 80% seen once, with 1.5% to 2% in the top ten. Sequencing input: PBMCs. The chain carries TRBV6-5 and TRBJ2-7; tentative D call: TRBD1 (6 bases). The receptor was isolated from a woman in her 30s in good health and CMV-seronegative. The CDR3 is CASSPRDNYEQYF. The CDR3 nucleotides read TGTGCCAGCAGTCCCCGGGACAACTACGAGCAGTACTTC.